What follows are 2 T cell receptor beta chains derived from one specimen sequenced in a study of T cells in Graves' hyperthyroidism and ophthalmopathy (dated by TCRdb to between 2019 and 2020). Libraries were made using multiplex PCR. Sequenced using an Illumina HiSeq 2000. Amplification of TCR beta CDR3 regions was carried out from RNA transcripts. The first round of RT-PCR for the TCR CDR3 was performed with the HTBI primer set and the Qiagen OneStep RT-PCR kit. TCRdb reran the public reads through fastp at Q25 and MiXCR, keeping productive beta chains. A single entry per CDR3 protein holds the most common genes and DNA from its merged rows. This sample has over 300,000 distinct CDR3 sequences in its table, and about 15% of those were observed once. Approximately 11% of the sample goes to the ten largest clones. Sequencing was performed on blood. The receptors come from a woman aged 55 to 70 with Graves' hyperthyroidism.

V usage is TRBV18 and J usage is TRBJ1-1, with TRBD1 as a possible D gene (5 bases). Germline V gene data show CDR1 as KGHSH and CDR2 as LQKENI. This CDR3 contains 15 residues. V dropped 1 base and J dropped 7 bases, with 16 bases sitting between them. The CDR3 spells CASSPQGQGYGEAFF. As DNA, the CDR3 is TGTGCCAGCTCACCACAGGGGCAGGGATACGGTGAAGCTTTCTTT.

This clonotype was observed many times. The chain couples TRBV28 to TRBJ2-6; 7 bases fit TRBD2. The junction had 8 bases not matched to a gene; V was cut back by 5 bases and J by 1 base. The CDR3 spans 17 residues. Germline loops: CDR1 MDHEN, CDR2 SYDVKM. The CDR3 DNA reads TGTGCCAGCAGTCCCCTAGGGAGGGAATCTGGGGCCAACGTCCTGACTTTC. Translating gives CASSPLGRESGANVLTF.